These 19 T cell receptor beta chains came from one sample sequenced in a study of blood T cell repertoires in COVID-19. Generated by immunoSEQ multiplex PCR, the TCRdb table keeps only in-frame clones and is missing some. The sample has tens of thousands of clones; 90% are singletons. The sample consisted of peripheral blood. These receptors were obtained from a man aged 45-65 years with acute or convalescent COVID-19.

This chain connects TRBV2 to TRBJ2-5; 8 nucleotides align to TRBD2. Trimming at V came to 1 base and at J to 5 bases, leaving 15 bases not matched to a gene. The V gene's germline CDR1 is SNHLY and CDR2 FYNNEI. The length of the CDR3 is 18 residues. The CDR3 nucleotides read TGTGCCAGCAGTGAAGGTCCGATTAGCGGGACGAGGGGGGAGACCCAGTACTTC. Its protein is CASSEGPISGTRGETQYF.

This chain joins TRBV18 and TRBJ2-2, with 8 bases identical to TRBD2. J gave up 0 bases and V 4 bases, and 4 bases lay outside the gene matches. Germline-derived CDR1 and CDR2 are KGHSH and LQKENI. The length of the CDR3 is 16 residues. CDR3 coding DNA: TGTGCCAGCTCACTCGGGAGGGTTTCGAACACCGGGGAGCTGTTTTTT. Its protein product is CASSLGRVSNTGELFF.

The chain couples TRBV11-1 to TRBJ1-4, with D possibly matching TRBD1 (6 bases). V dropped 5 bases and J dropped 4 bases, with 11 bases sitting between them. Germline V gene data show CDR1 as SGHAT and CDR2 as FQDESV (reference sequence). This CDR3 has 14 residues. The CDR3 reads CASSPGQDNEKLFF. CDR3 nucleotide sequence: TGTGCCAGCAGCCCGGGACAAGATAATGAAAAACTGTTTTTT.

The genes are TRBV5-1 and TRBJ2-5; weak D call: TRBD2 (7 bases). Germline-derived CDR1 and CDR2 are SGHRS and YFSETQ. V shed 4 bases and J shed 2 bases, with 15 bases lying between them. CDR3 length: 15 residues. Written as DNA, the CDR3 is TGCGCCAGCAGCCGGGGGGCAGGGCAGCAAGAGACCCAGTACTTC. Encoded protein: CASSRGAGQQETQYF.

This sequence joins TRBV10-3 and TRBJ2-7, with a tentative D call TRBD1 (5 bases). The CDR3 is 16 residues long. Trimming removed 4 bases from V and 0 bases from J, with 16 bases in between. Germline V gene sequence: CDR1 ENHRY, CDR2 SYGVKD. The CDR3 spells CAISGLESDSSYEQYF. The CDR3 DNA reads as TGTGCCATCAGTGGATTGGAAAGCGACAGCTCCTACGAGCAGTACTTC.

This clone was recorded a few times. The chain carries TRBV7-8 and TRBJ1-6; D is ambiguous. This CDR3 has 14 residues. Trimming cost V 0 bases and J 4 bases, with 4 bases left between them. CDR1 and CDR2 from the germline V gene are SGHVS and FQNEAQ. As DNA, the CDR3 is TGTGCCAGCAGCTTAGCCACTTATAATTCACCCCTCCACTTT. The encoded protein is CASSLATYNSPLHF.

The chain has TRBV6-2 or TRBV6-3 and TRBJ2-7, with 9 nucleotides matching TRBD1. The V gene end was trimmed by 6 bases and the J gene end by 3 bases; junction bases not matched to a gene: 12. The germline CDR1 and CDR2 sequences are MNHEY and SVGEGT. The CDR3 is 16 amino acids. Here the CDR3 DNA reads TGTGCCAGCAGCCTTACTCCGGGACAGGGCTACTACGAGCAGTACGTC. Amino acid sequence: CASSLTPGQGYYEQYV.

This rearrangement joins TRBV2 to TRBJ1-4, with TRBD1 as a possible D gene (5 bases). The CDR3 extends over 14 amino acids. Trimming left V 5 bases short and J 5 bases short, with 12 bases between. Germline loops: CDR1 SNHLY, CDR2 FYNNEI. The CDR3 sequence: CASSNQGANEKLFF. The DNA for the CDR3 is TGTGCCAGCAGTAACCAGGGTGCAAATGAAAAACTGTTTTTT.

The chain employs TRBV5-1 and TRBJ2-2; D possibly corresponds to TRBD2 (6 bases). The CDR3 is made up of 16 amino acids. Germline CDR1 is SGHRS and CDR2 is YFSETQ. Trimming left V 2 bases short and J 0 bases short, with 11 bases between. CDR3 amino acids: CASSFGLATNTGELFF. Here the CDR3 DNA reads TGCGCCAGCAGCTTCGGGCTAGCGACGAACACCGGGGAGCTGTTTTTT.

This clone was counted a few times. The gene calls are TRBV6-1 and TRBJ1-2; no firm D call. The V gene lost 3 bases and the J gene lost 6 bases, with 8 bases spanning the gap. The germline V gene has CDR1 MNHNS and CDR2 SASEGT. The CDR3 is made up of 12 amino acids. The CDR3 sequence is CASSDPRDGYTF. CDR3 coding DNA: TGTGCCAGCAGTGACCCCCGTGATGGCTACACCTTC.

The V and J genes are TRBV28 and TRBJ2-1; maybe TRBD2 (5 bases). V lost 6 bases and J lost 10, with 22 bases in between. There are 15 residues in the CDR3. Germline V CDR1 and CDR2: MDHEN, SYDVKM. The CDR3 here is CASSSTAPGNNEQFF. The CDR3 region has the DNA TGTGCCAGCAGCTCCACAGCCCCGGGGAATAACGAGCAGTTCTTC. Full variable domain (outside the CDR3, taken from reference TRBV28 and TRBJ2-1): DVKVTQSSRYLVKRTGEKVFLECVQDMDHENMFWYRQDPGLGLRLIYFSYDVKMKEKGDIPEGYSVSREKKERFSLILESASTNQTSMYLCASSSTAPGNNEQFFGPGTRLTVL.

V is TRBV4-2 and J is TRBJ1-5, with D unclear. Germline V CDR1 and CDR2: LGHNA, YNFKEQ. This CDR3 spans 15 amino acids. The V gene lost 7 bases and the J gene lost 1 base, with 14 bases spanning the gap. In DNA, the CDR3 is TGTGCCAGCAACCCGACACGACGGAGCAATCAGCCCCAGCATTTT. Amino acids: CASNPTRRSNQPQHF.

V and J are TRBV6-5 and TRBJ1-1, with 9 bases that match TRBD1. This CDR3 has 15 amino acids. Germline values: CDR1 MNHEY, CDR2 SVGAGI. V shed 0 bases and J 1 base; nucleotides not matched to a gene: 0. The CDR3 loop reads CASSYSGQGNTEAFF. The CDR3 DNA is TGTGCCAGCAGTTACTCGGGACAGGGGAACACTGAAGCTTTCTTT.

This rearrangement joins TRBV5-1 to TRBJ2-2; 11 bases map to TRBD2. Germline loops: CDR1 SGHRS, CDR2 YFSETQ. The V segment lost 5 bases and the J segment 0 bases; nucleotides outside the gene matches: 12. This CDR3 is 19 amino acids long. CDR3 amino acids: CASRGKTSGGNTNTGELFF. CDR3 nucleotides: TGCGCCAGCAGGGGAAAAACTAGCGGGGGAAACACGAACACCGGGGAGCTGTTTTTT.

This clone was recorded only once. The chain links TRBV7-6 to TRBJ1-2; D remains ambiguous. Germline lookup yields CDR1 SGHVS and CDR2 FNYEAQ. With 5 bases removed from V and 4 bases from J, the gap between germline ends came to 8 bases. This CDR3 is 12 amino acids long. This CDR3 is CASSPGGYGYTF. The CDR3 nucleotides are TGTGCCAGCAGCCCCGGAGGCTATGGCTACACCTTC.

CDR3 residues: CASSLSRTGELFF. CDR3 nucleotide sequence: TGTGCCAGCAGTTTATCCCGCACCGGGGAGCTGTTTTTT. The chain recombines TRBV27 with TRBJ2-2; D not certain. Germline V gene sequence: CDR1 MNHEY, CDR2 SMNVEV (reference sequence). CDR3 length: 13 residues. Between the trimmed V and J ends, which lost 0 bases and 4 bases, there was a span of 3 bases.

The V and J genes are TRBV5-1 and TRBJ1-5; 12 nucleotides agree with TRBD1. CDR1 is SGHRS, CDR2 YFSETQ, per germline. The ends lost 4 bases at V and 7 bases at J; junction bases unmatched: 6. This CDR3 spans 15 amino acids. CDR3 sequence reads: CASSVGTGGGQPQHF. In DNA, the CDR3 is TGCGCCAGCAGCGTAGGGACAGGGGGCGGCCAGCCCCAGCATTTT.

The CDR3 DNA reads TGTGCCAGCAGTTCCGGGACAGGGGTAGGCTACACCTTC. Residues: CASSSGTGVGYTF. V is TRBV27 and J is TRBJ1-2, with TRBD1 identical over 10 bases. This CDR3 spans 13 amino acids. Germline lookup yields CDR1 MNHEY and CDR2 SMNVEV (reference sequence). V shed 4 bases and J 8 bases; nucleotides not matched to a gene: 4.

V is TRBV9 and J is TRBJ2-1; tentatively, D is TRBD2 (6 bases). Between the trimmed V and J ends, which lost 0 bases and 5 bases, there was a span of 12 bases. This CDR3 spans 15 amino acids. Germline V CDR1 and CDR2: SGDLS, YYNGEE. The CDR3 reads CASSVGDSPNNEQFF. CDR3 sequence (DNA): TGTGCCAGCAGCGTAGGGGACTCACCTAACAATGAGCAGTTCTTC.